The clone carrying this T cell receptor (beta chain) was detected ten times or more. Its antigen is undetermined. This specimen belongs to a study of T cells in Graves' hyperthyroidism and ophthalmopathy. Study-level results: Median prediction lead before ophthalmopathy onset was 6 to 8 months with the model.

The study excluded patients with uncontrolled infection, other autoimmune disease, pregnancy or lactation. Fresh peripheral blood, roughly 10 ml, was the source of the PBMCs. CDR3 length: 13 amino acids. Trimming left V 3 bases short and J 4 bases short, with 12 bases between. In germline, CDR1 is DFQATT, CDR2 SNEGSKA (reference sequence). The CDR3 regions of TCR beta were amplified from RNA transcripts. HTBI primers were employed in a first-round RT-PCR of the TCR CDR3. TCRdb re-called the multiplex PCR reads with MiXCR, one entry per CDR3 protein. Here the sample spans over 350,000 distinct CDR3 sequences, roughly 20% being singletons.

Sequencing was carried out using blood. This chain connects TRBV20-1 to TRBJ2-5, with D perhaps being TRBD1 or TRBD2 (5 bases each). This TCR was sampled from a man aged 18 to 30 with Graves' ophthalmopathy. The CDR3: CSASPGSGETQYF. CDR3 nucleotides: TGCAGTGCTAGTCCAGGGAGTGGAGAGACCCAGTACTTC.